This entry features one TCR beta chain sequence. Its antigen is still unknown. Time point noted: newly diagnosed, previously untreated cHL patient sample. CD8+ T cell isolation from thawed PBMCs was performed by magnetic negative selection. Researchers used newly diagnosed, untreated classical Hodgkin lymphoma PBMCs for comparison. The data were taken from a study of PD-1 blockade in classical Hodgkin lymphoma. Some clones are missing from TCRdb's copy, which holds only in-frame ones; the method was immunoSEQ multiplex PCR. Seen here are about 14,000 clones, around 90% observed once, and the top ten hold 5.9%. The CDR3 spans 16 residues. V shed 3 bases and J 0 bases; nucleotides not matched to a gene: 6. Germline V gene lookup returns CDR1 SEHNR and CDR2 FQNEAQ (reference sequence). Study-wide results and limits: Possible causes of repertoire differences, disease activity or prior therapy, remain undefined. TCR diversity at baseline was reported to be reduced in newly diagnosed patients relative to healthy donors.

This TCR came from a human donor with classical Hodgkin lymphoma. Sequences were obtained from CD8+ T cells from blood. The chain recombines TRBV7-9 with TRBJ2-3, with 7 nucleotides matching TRBD1. The CDR3 nucleotides are TGTGCCAGCAGCTTTGGACAGGCGATAAGCACAGATACGCAGTATTTT. It encodes CASSFGQAISTDTQYF. The whole variable domain, remainder taken from reference TRBV7-9 and TRBJ2-3, is DTGVSQNPRHKITKRGQNVTFRCDPISEHNRLYWYRQTLGQGPEFLTYFQNEAQLEKSRLLSDRFSAERPKGSFSTLEIQRTEQGDSAMYLCASSFGQAISTDTQYFGPGTRLTVL.